A selection of T cell receptor beta chains follows, all from one sample in a study of blood T cells in healthy people across ages. TCRdb reprocessed the 5' RACE reads via MiXCR and lists one record per CDR3 protein. The data show 2 million or so distinct CDR3 sequences, about 49% seen once. Sequenced: blood. The receptors here all came from a woman between 40 and 55 years old in good health. Each CDR3 is given with its conserved first and last residue. The D gene is left open where the match is weak. Size values are once, few and many counts, or a class for expanded clones, and some rows have none.

TRBV9	NA	TRBJ2-1	NA	CASSRPPGGANSYNEQFF	TGTGCCAGCAGCCGCCCGCCTGGAGGGGCAAACTCCTACAATGAGCAGTTCTTC
TRBV29-1	NA	TRBJ2-7	NA	CSVEAVSSYNEQYF	TGCAGCGTTGAGGCGGTTAGCTCCTACAATGAGCAGTACTTC
TRBV6-5	TRBD1	TRBJ1-2	NA	CASSYLTGANYGYTF	TGTGCCAGCAGTTACCTGACAGGGGCTAACTATGGCTACACCTTC
TRBV7-9	NA	TRBJ2-7	few	CASSPGAGYYEQYF	TGTGCCAGCAGCCCCGGGGCGGGATACTACGAGCAGTACTTC
TRBV10-3	NA	TRBJ2-3	NA	CAIRGFRSTDTQYF	TGTGCCATCAGGGGGTTCCGAAGCACAGATACGCAGTATTTT
TRBV3-1	NA	TRBJ1-2	few	CASSQVTGLALYGYTF	TGTGCCAGCAGCCAAGTTACAGGCCTGGCCCTCTATGGCTACACCTTC
TRBV27	NA	TRBJ2-1	few	CASRNLGTAAYNEQFF	TGTGCCAGCAGAAATCTAGGGACGGCCGCTTACAATGAGCAGTTCTTC
TRBV6-2/TRBV6-3	TRBD1	TRBJ2-5	NA	CASSRGTGIKETQYF	TGTGCCAGCAGCCGGGGGACAGGGATTAAAGAGACCCAGTACTTC
TRBV7-2	TRBD1	TRBJ2-4	once	CASSSRQGQIIQYF	TGTGCCAGCAGCTCCCGACAGGGGCAAATCATTCAGTACTTC
TRBV27	TRBD1	TRBJ1-2	NA	CASSLAPIRGTGSGNGYTF	TGTGCCAGCTCCCTGGCCCCGATTAGAGGGACAGGGTCCGGGAATGGCTACACCTTC
TRBV27	TRBD2	TRBJ2-1	NA	CASLAGGPLDEQFF	TGTGCCAGCCTAGCGGGGGGGCCCCTCGATGAGCAGTTCTTC
TRBV2	TRBD1	TRBJ1-6	NA	CASTRDRANSPLHF	TGTGCCAGCACCCGGGACAGAGCCAATTCACCCCTCCACTTT
TRBV5-1	NA	TRBJ2-1	few	CASSLMGAHNEQFF	TGCGCCAGCAGCTTGATGGGGGCCCACAATGAGCAGTTCTTC
TRBV14	NA	TRBJ2-7	few	CASSQAGASREQYF	TGTGCCAGCAGCCAAGCGGGGGCCTCCCGGGAGCAGTACTTC
TRBV10-3	TRBD1	TRBJ2-7	few	CAISGTGVPREQYF	TGTGCCATCAGTGGGACAGGGGTTCCCCGCGAGCAGTACTTC
TRBV25-1	NA	TRBJ1-6	few	CASSDGGAFYNSPLHF	TGTGCCAGCAGTGATGGAGGGGCCTTCTATAATTCACCCCTCCACTTT
TRBV2	TRBD2	TRBJ2-1	NA	CASIPERGGIHEQFF	TGTGCCAGCATCCCCGAGCGGGGGGGAATACATGAGCAGTTCTTC
TRBV14	TRBD1	TRBJ1-6	NA	CASSQGHRGGSPLHF	TGTGCCAGCAGCCAAGGCCACAGGGGTGGTTCACCCCTCCACTTT
TRBV7-2	NA	TRBJ2-3	few	CASSLQAVSTDTQYF	TGTGCCAGCAGCTTACAAGCGGTTAGCACAGATACGCAGTATTTT
TRBV3-1	TRBD2	TRBJ2-7	NA	CASQGLAGGPREQYF	TGTGCCAGTCAGGGACTAGCGGGGGGGCCTCGTGAGCAGTACTTC
TRBV10-3	TRBD1	TRBJ2-3	once	CAISESHDRGRVDTQYF	TGTGCCATCAGTGAGTCGCACGACAGGGGGCGCGTAGATACGCAGTATTTT
TRBV20-1	NA	TRBJ2-1	few	CSASRGPWGNEQFF	TGCAGTGCTAGCCGGGGACCTTGGGGCAATGAGCAGTTCTTC
TRBV6-2/TRBV6-3	TRBD2	TRBJ2-7	NA	CASSYPPGGNTYEQYF	TGTGCCAGCAGTTACCCCCCGGGGGGTAACACCTACGAGCAGTACTTC
TRBV11-2	NA	TRBJ2-7	NA	CASSLDGYNEQYF	TGTGCCAGCAGCTTAGATGGGTACAATGAGCAGTACTTC
TRBV6-1	NA	TRBJ2-7	once	CASSERPGTLFGYEQYF	TGTGCCAGCAGTGAACGTCCCGGGACCCTCTTCGGATACGAGCAGTACTTC
TRBV20-1	TRBD2	TRBJ2-7	NA	CSARDGGDYEQYF	TGCAGTGCTAGAGACGGGGGGGACTACGAGCAGTACTTC
TRBV7-9	TRBD1	TRBJ2-3	NA	CASSLTGGPTQYF	TGTGCCAGCAGCTTGACAGGGGGGCCAACGCAGTATTTT
TRBV4-2	TRBD1	TRBJ2-1	NA	CASSQRGGTIAYNEQFF	TGTGCCAGCAGCCAAAGAGGGGGCACAATCGCCTACAATGAGCAGTTCTTC
TRBV20-1	TRBD1	TRBJ2-6	NA	CSAPGQGSGANVLTF	TGCAGTGCTCCCGGACAGGGATCCGGGGCCAACGTCCTGACTTTC
TRBV7-2	NA	TRBJ2-3	few	CASSLEGPADTQYF	TGTGCCAGCAGCTTAGAAGGGCCCGCAGATACGCAGTATTTT
TRBV6-5	TRBD2	TRBJ2-3	few	CASSRPQAGGTDTQYF	TGTGCCAGCAGCCGCCCCCAAGCGGGGGGCACAGATACGCAGTATTTT
TRBV7-9	TRBD1	TRBJ2-1	NA	CASSLVGARTGSYNEQFF	TGTGCCAGCAGCTTAGTCGGGGCCCGGACAGGGAGTTACAATGAGCAGTTCTTC
TRBV7-8	TRBD2	TRBJ2-5	NA	CASSLSWLAGGLQETQYF	TGTGCCAGCAGCTTAAGTTGGCTAGCGGGGGGCCTCCAAGAGACCCAGTACTTC
TRBV12-3/TRBV12-4	TRBD1	TRBJ2-4	NA	CASSRTGGRGNIQYF	TGTGCCAGCAGTAGGACAGGGGGCCGGGGAAACATTCAGTACTTC
TRBV10-3	NA	TRBJ2-3	few	CAIRAGADTQYF	TGTGCCATCAGAGCTGGAGCAGATACGCAGTATTTT
TRBV29-1	NA	TRBJ2-1	few	CSVEYEQFF	TGCAGCGTTGAATACGAGCAGTTCTTC
TRBV6-2/TRBV6-3	NA	TRBJ2-3	NA	CASSYQAAPGVDTQYF	TGTGCCAGCAGTTACCAGGCAGCGCCCGGAGTAGATACGCAGTATTTT
TRBV20-1	NA	TRBJ2-3	NA	CSALSNTDTQYF	TGCAGTGCCTTGAGCAACACAGATACGCAGTATTTT
TRBV28	NA	TRBJ2-4	few	CASSPTVLASKNIQYF	TGTGCCAGCAGCCCGACAGTCTTGGCCTCAAAAAACATTCAGTACTTC
TRBV10-3	TRBD2	TRBJ2-7	NA	CAISDSGGAYNEQYF	TGTGCCATCAGTGACAGCGGGGGTGCCTACAATGAGCAGTACTTC
TRBV20-1	NA	TRBJ2-4	few	CSAPRGQNIQYF	TGCAGTGCACCGCGGGGGCAAAACATTCAGTACTTC
TRBV12-3/TRBV12-4	TRBD1	TRBJ1-5	few	CASSWGPQGVNQPQHF	TGTGCCAGCAGTTGGGGGCCACAGGGGGTAAATCAGCCCCAGCATTTT
TRBV10-3	NA	TRBJ1-2	few	CAISERVGQNNYGYTF	TGTGCCATCAGTGAGAGAGTAGGACAGAACAACTATGGCTACACCTTC
TRBV13	TRBD1	TRBJ2-3	few	CASSLQGAFDTDTQYF	TGTGCCAGCAGCTTGCAGGGGGCATTTGATACAGATACGCAGTATTTT
TRBV2	NA	TRBJ1-5	once	CASERQGGVQPQHF	TGTGCCAGCGAAAGGCAGGGTGGGGTTCAGCCCCAGCATTTT
TRBV28	NA	TRBJ2-7	few	CASSPSEYYEQYF	TGTGCCAGCAGTCCGTCCGAGTACTACGAGCAGTACTTC
TRBV21-1	NA	TRBJ1-2	NA	CASSRQGRGAVGYTF	TGTGCCAGCAGCCGCCAAGGACGTGGGGCCGTTGGCTACACCTTC
TRBV28	NA	TRBJ1-2	few	CASSFNTGYTF	TGTGCCAGCAGTTTTAACACTGGCTACACCTTC
TRBV29-1	TRBD2	TRBJ2-3	NA	CSVEGTSGVTDTQYF	TGCAGCGTTGAGGGGACTAGCGGGGTCACAGATACGCAGTATTTT
TRBV25-1	NA	TRBJ1-1	few	CASSLGGSAEAFF	TGTGCCAGCAGTCTCGGGGGGAGTGCTGAAGCTTTCTTT
TRBV12-3/TRBV12-4	TRBD1	TRBJ1-5	NA	CASSLRRGQGQPQHF	TGTGCCAGCAGTTTGCGCAGGGGGCAAGGTCAGCCCCAGCATTTT
TRBV4-3	NA	TRBJ2-5	NA	CASSQGEGTYKQYF	TGCGCCAGCAGCCAAGGCGAAGGTACCTACAAGCAGTACTTC
TRBV6-2/TRBV6-3	TRBD1	TRBJ2-6	NA	CASSRLSDRATNVLTF	TGTGCCAGCAGTCGCCTTTCGGACAGGGCAACCAACGTCCTGACTTTC
TRBV5-5	NA	TRBJ2-3	NA	CASSLSLTASTDTQYF	TGTGCCAGCAGCTTGAGTCTTACAGCTAGCACAGATACGCAGTATTTT
TRBV7-2	TRBD2	TRBJ2-5	NA	CASSLGVAGVARETQYF	TGTGCCAGCAGCTTAGGAGTGGCGGGAGTTGCAAGAGAGACCCAGTACTTC
TRBV15	TRBD1	TRBJ1-5	many	CATSRDRGNQPQHF	TGTGCCACAAGCCGGGACAGGGGAAATCAGCCCCAGCATTTT
TRBV27	NA	TRBJ2-3	NA	CASSLQPVTDTQYF	TGTGCCAGCAGTCTCCAGCCGGTCACAGATACGCAGTATTTT
TRBV9	NA	TRBJ2-1	once	CASSAGTVQETQFF	TGTGCCAGCAGCGCCGGAACAGTCCAAGAGACCCAGTTCTTC
TRBV7-9	NA	TRBJ2-3	few	CASSLVFSGNTQYF	TGTGCCAGCAGCTTAGTCTTTAGCGGCAATACGCAGTATTTT